This TCR beta chain emerged from a study of blood T cells in healthy people across ages. Sample-barcoded 5' priming and a J-beta primer mix drove a second PCR of 7 to 11 cycles. In TCRdb, the 5' RACE reads were re-called with MiXCR into one record per CDR3 protein. The table lists more than 1,000,000 distinct CDR3 sequences, less than 25% of them singletons. There are 15 residues in the CDR3. The V end was cut by 0 bases, the J end by 2 bases, with 9 bases between. Germline V gene data show CDR1 as SGHKS and CDR2 as YYEKEE (reference sequence). This sample also appeared in a second study, on T cells of mothers and their children. From that paper: When mothers and children were related, their normalized repertoire overlap, which was always slightly higher, did not differ significantly from that of unrelated pairs.

This receptor was taken from a girl aged 2 to 10 in good health. The V and J genes are TRBV5-5 and TRBJ2-1; D unresolved. Sequencing was performed on blood. CDR3 residues: CASSLALGPYNEQFF. The CDR3 nucleotides read TGTGCCAGCAGCTTGGCGCTAGGCCCCTACAATGAGCAGTTCTTC. The complete variable domain, with remaining parts taken from reference TRBV5-5 and TRBJ2-1, reads DAGVTQSPTHLIKTRGQQVTLRCSPISGHKSVSWYQQVLGQGPQFIFQYYEKEERGRGNFPDRFSARQFPNYSSELNVNALLLGDSALYLCASSLALGPYNEQFFGPGTRLTVL.